This is a list of T cell receptor beta chains from one sample in a study of cytomegalovirus exposure and HLA in healthy donors. Libraries were prepared by immunoSEQ multiplex PCR; TCRdb keeps only in-frame clonotypes and omits some of them. The sample consists of tens of thousands of clones, about 85% of them appearing once. What was sequenced was PBMCs. The receptors were sampled from a man aged 50 to 59 in good health and CMV-seronegative. The CDR3 runs from the conserved cysteine through the conserved F or W. D genes are given only for firm matches.

J gene,D gene,V gene,CDR3 protein
TRBJ1-1,-,TRBV28,CASSLTENTEAFF
TRBJ2-2,-,TRBV4-3,CASSQDRANTGELFF
TRBJ2-2,TRBD2,TRBV11-2,CASLSGANTGELFF
TRBJ2-4,-,TRBV7-2,CASSSNGVVVAKNIQYF
TRBJ1-1,-,TRBV28,CASTRGGPSLKF
TRBJ2-2,TRBD1,TRBV2,CASEGQGTGELFF
TRBJ2-3,TRBD2,TRBV5-6,CASSSGVRGGDTQYF
TRBJ2-3,TRBD2,TRBV7-3,CASSLVAGGPWDTQYF
TRBJ2-7,TRBD2,TRBV5-5,CASSLTSGVYEQYF
TRBJ2-3,-,TRBV14,CASSHWLTGGGTDTQYF
TRBJ2-6,-,TRBV29-1,CSVSLDFGGLAGANVLTF
TRBJ2-2,TRBD2,TRBV5-1,CASSRDPGEREATGELFF
TRBJ1-3,-,TRBV30,CAWSVLGLGNTIYF
TRBJ1-2,-,TRBV30,CAWMTRGLTYGYTF
TRBJ2-3,-,TRBV5-5,CASSSGTSTDTQYF
TRBJ1-2,-,TRBV12-1,CASSFFVGGKFFRESNYGYTF
TRBJ2-7,-,TRBV30,CAWRKQVSVYEQYF
TRBJ2-5,TRBD1,TRBV28,CASSLQQGALEETQYF
TRBJ1-2,-,TRBV5-4,CASSFFGERANYGYTF
TRBJ2-7,-,TRBV6-5,CASSYSTEGSEQYF
TRBJ2-1,-,TRBV7-3,CASSLTKSPGDGNEQFF
TRBJ2-1,-,TRBV4-2,CASSQEPTEYNEQFF
TRBJ2-1,TRBD2,TRBV7-2,CASSLRSETSFEQFF
TRBJ1-3,TRBD1,TRBV28,CASTRGLKGNTIYF
TRBJ1-5,TRBD1,TRBV2,CASRTGNQPQHF
TRBJ1-6,-,TRBV19,CASRASGTYHNSPLHF
TRBJ2-7,TRBD2,TRBV6-1,CASSRGTSSYEQYF
TRBJ2-3,TRBD2,TRBV10-1,CASRPLTSGYYTDTQYF
TRBJ1-1,-,TRBV6-5,CASTRRYKNTEAFF
TRBJ2-2,TRBD1,TRBV7-6,CASSPPDRASGELFF
TRBJ2-7,-,TRBV7-2,CASSLAGGPSYEQYF
TRBJ1-1,-,TRBV7-9,CASSPDTYTEAFF
TRBJ2-7,-,TRBV4-3,CASSPHRDATYEQYF
TRBJ2-3,TRBD2,TRBV19,CASSMGGTSASLGDTQYF
TRBJ1-1,TRBD1,TRBV30,CAWIRQGLSDEAFF
TRBJ1-6,TRBD1,TRBV10-3,CAISEGDSYSPLHF
TRBJ2-3,TRBD2,TRBV25-1,CASSEYWTSGGGDTQYF
TRBJ2-1,-,TRBV14,CASSQGGNNEQFF
TRBJ2-2,TRBD1,TRBV4-2,CASSQEGTALTGELFF
TRBJ1-1,-,TRBV28,CASSLPGRNTEAFF
TRBJ2-5,-,TRBV27,CASSFLREETQYF
TRBJ2-1,TRBD2,TRBV4-1,CASSPRLADSYNEQFF
TRBJ1-1,-,TRBV18,CASSPPTQTEAFF
TRBJ2-1,-,TRBV9,CASSAPDQGLNEQFF
TRBJ2-5,TRBD2,TRBV7-9,CASSFFLAGGRETQYF
TRBJ2-7,-,TRBV18,CASSPSGSINYEQYF
TRBJ1-2,TRBD1,TRBV9,CASSVDGTGRPYGYTF
TRBJ2-3,-,TRBV6-4,CASSFGGPTDTQYF
TRBJ1-1,TRBD1,TRBV5-1,CASSWRTGGNTEAFF
TRBJ1-1,-,TRBV28,CASSLPHGVGTEAFF
TRBJ1-1,TRBD1,TRBV5-4,CASSSSRTGGITEAFF
TRBJ1-5,-,TRBV29-1,CSVGPVRGLYEDQPQHF
TRBJ2-1,-,TRBV4-2,CASSQDRAGSYNEQFF